The source of this TCR beta chain is a study of cytomegalovirus exposure and HLA in healthy donors. Findings and limits, study-wide: Researchers catalogued 150 or so TCR beta chains as cytomegalovirus-associated. Certain indistinguishable V segments, among them TRBV6-2 and TRBV6-3, were excluded.

Germline-derived CDR1 and CDR2 are SGHRS and YFSETQ. The CDR3 runs 13 residues. Between the trimmed V and J ends, which lost 0 bases and 2 bases, there was a span of 6 bases. This clone came up once. Its antigen is undetermined. With 60 Vbeta and 13 Jbeta primers, the PCR was carried out. Repertoires were generated with immunoSEQ multiplex PCR, while TCRdb's copy carries only in-frame clones and drops some. The sample has fewer than 200,000 clones, roughly two thirds seen once. Sequenced input: PBMCs. This receptor was taken from a young woman in good health and CMV-seropositive. This chain connects TRBV5-1 to TRBJ2-7, with no clear D. The CDR3 is CASSLGLTYEQYF. The DNA of the CDR3 is TGCGCCAGCAGCTTGGGGCTCACCTACGAGCAGTACTTC.